This T cell receptor beta chain emerged from a study of persistence of HIV-infected CD4 T cells. The V segment lost 7 bases and the J segment 8 bases; nucleotides outside the gene matches: 10. CDR1 is SEHNR and CDR2 is FQNEAQ in the germline V gene (reference sequence). The CDR3 runs 15 residues. Overlapping HIV-1 Gag 15-mer peptides at approximately 0.91 ug per peptide per mL were used. Sorted nonresponding memory CD4+ T cells were CD40L-negative, CD69-negative, CD45RO-high. The libraries were made with immunoSEQ version 4 in survey mode. The method was immunoSEQ multiplex PCR; TCRdb's version includes in-frame clones alone and lacks a portion of them. The table records approximately 39,000 clones, roughly four fifths of them present only once. Overall study results and limits: Degenerate expanded CDR3beta sequences were enriched among CMV- and Gag-responding cells. The rare CMV-responding cells with HIV-1 proviruses were not separately TCR-sequenced. TCR oligoclonality correlated with proviral oligoclonality in the same sorted populations.

Worth noting for this clone: Antigen: not known.

The input for sequencing was cultured CD4+ T cells from PBMCs, taken from a patient who received antiretroviral therapy. This receptor was taken from an adult with HIV. The donor label of this sample is uncertain. The chain joins TRBV7-9 to TRBJ1-6; 8 bases are shared with TRBD1. The CDR3 spells CASIEPDRVDSPLHF. As DNA, the CDR3 is TGTGCCAGCATCGAACCGGACAGGGTGGATTCACCCCTCCACTTT.